This T cell receptor beta chain was obtained from a study of T and B cells in COVID-19 patients. Only a few counts were recorded for this clonotype. Trimming left V 1 base short and J 7 bases short, with 19 bases between. The CDR3 is made up of 17 amino acids. Germline assignment: CDR1 LNHDA and CDR2 SQIVND (reference sequence). TRB was amplified from approximately 250-500 ng of blood genomic DNA. TRB rearrangements were amplified by multiplex PCR with BIOMED2 TRB-A/B primers. Each CDR3 protein is one row after TCRdb ran MiXCR on the multiplex PCR reads. The sample includes 20,000 to 25,000 distinct CDR3 sequences, approximately 28% of them seen just once.

The sample was blood. The receptor was isolated from a human donor who had recovered from COVID-19. This chain joins TRBV19 and TRBJ1-4; unclear D gene. The CDR3 reads CASSIGDLGGVSEKLFF. The CDR3 DNA is TGTGCCAGTAGTATAGGAGACTTGGGCGGAGTAAGTGAAAAACTGTTTTTT.